The entry that follows covers one T cell receptor beta chain sequence. It has no known antigen specificity. No much larger clone is present one base from it, and per-base qualities are unavailable. TCR libraries were built from about 370 ng RNA with the Immunoverse kit, using molecular barcoded adaptors covering alpha/delta and beta/gamma chains. TCR library preparation was performed with the same RNA that was used for transcriptome sequencing. An Illumina HiSeq 4000 with 2 x 150 cycles was used to sequence the TCR libraries. The original methods were these. MiXCR aligned TCR reads to human V, D, J and C references and assembled the aligned reads into CDR3 clonotypes, with quality filtering and error correction included. The tcR package in R was used for analysis of clonotype counts and gene usage diversity. For inspection of raw mapping reads, RNA-seq reads were mapped by STAR aligner version 2.5.3a onto GRCh37 of the human genome. To test how sequencing depth affected the clonotypes detected, IR-seq fastq files were randomly downsampled with Seqtk 1.3. TCRdb reworked the public reads: Q25 trimming with fastp, MiXCR clone assembly, productive beta chains retained. Every CDR3 protein is listed once, alongside the most common genes and DNA of its rows. The V and J calls, along with clone size, are taken from TCRdb and not from the paper's own processing. The sample records over 90,000 distinct CDR3 sequences, 20% to 25% of which are singletons. The ten largest account for roughly an eighth of the sample.

Bone marrow was sampled from every patient at the time of active disease. Bone marrow mononuclear cells were isolated by Ficoll-Hypaque density gradient centrifugation. Myeloma plasma cells were removed and CD138-negative cells were collected by negative selection after labeling with CD138 magnetic microbeads on a MACS separator. Purity of the isolated cells was checked by flow cytometry on an Attune NxT using CD138 antibodies. TRIzol reagent was used to extract total RNA, and a NanoDrop spectrophotometer was used to quantify the extracted RNA. Paired RNA-seq and IR-seq were performed on each patient's CD138-negative bone marrow sample. The germline V gene provides CDR1 SNHLY and CDR2 FYNNEI. Trimming removed 6 bases from V and 6 bases from J, leaving 9 bases between the germline ends. The CDR3 sequence holds 11 residues, the cysteine and phenylalanine included. Only CDR3 DNA remains: 33 bases, in frame from the first base.

This sample was included in a study of read filtering for tumor transcriptome and immune sequencing (TCRdb year 2020). Study-wide context: The cohort was composed of some 16 male and roughly 15 female patients, with a mean age of about 68 years and an age range of about 45 to 90. By revised international staging, about 8 patients were R-ISS I, some 17 were R-ISS II and over five were R-ISS III. Whole-transcriptome libraries were prepared with the TruSeq RNA Access Library Prep Kit after DNase treatment. TCR-region mapped reads per sample ranged from about 4.05 to 10.27 million with IR-seq versus only about 85 to 1273 with RNA-seq. Using the same bone marrow samples, the study ran both targeted immune repertoire sequencing and bulk whole-transcriptome sequencing and then compared the TCR repertoires from each method. As a main aim, a read-filtering strategy for immune repertoire data was addressed, with the specific question being whether clonotypes supported by a single read should be removed.

Beyond this particular receptor, the publication reports: In IR-seq, about 82% of clonotypes but 3% to 4.5% of total reads were represented by single-read clonotypes, whereas in RNA-seq, 74.6% of clonotypes and 40% to 55% of reads were represented by single-read clonotypes. The correlation between IR-seq and RNA-seq shared clonotype proportions rose when single-read clonotypes were removed. The sorted CD138-negative fraction was not purified T cells but a mixed bone marrow immune population. Clonotypes were captured by IR-seq at much higher depth and more reliably than by RNA-seq, and smaller IR-seq throughput was sufficient for identification of most shared clonotypes.

Input material: a population of CD138-negative cells sorted from bone marrow. Sample cell subset or site, as interpreted from the label and publication: bone marrow mononuclear cells depleted of CD138+ plasma/myeloma cells by negative magnetic selection. The TCR was taken from a donor aged 40 or over with multiple myeloma. The chain is made from TRBV2 and TRBJ2-7; the D gene is perhaps TRBD1, on 5 matching bases. The base sequence is TGTGCCAGCAGAGGGGTTCTCGAGCAGTACTTC. The encoded protein is CASRGVLEQYF.